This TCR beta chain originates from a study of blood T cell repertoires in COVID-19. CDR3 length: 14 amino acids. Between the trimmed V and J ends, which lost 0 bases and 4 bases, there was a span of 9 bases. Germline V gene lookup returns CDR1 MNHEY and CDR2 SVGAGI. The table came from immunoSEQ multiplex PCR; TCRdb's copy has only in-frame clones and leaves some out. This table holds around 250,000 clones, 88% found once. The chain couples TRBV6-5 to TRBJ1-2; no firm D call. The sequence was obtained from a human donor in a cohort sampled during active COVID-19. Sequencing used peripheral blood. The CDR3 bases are TGTGCCAGCAGTTACTCGAAAGGACTCTATGGCTACACCTTC. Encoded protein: CASSYSKGLYGYTF.